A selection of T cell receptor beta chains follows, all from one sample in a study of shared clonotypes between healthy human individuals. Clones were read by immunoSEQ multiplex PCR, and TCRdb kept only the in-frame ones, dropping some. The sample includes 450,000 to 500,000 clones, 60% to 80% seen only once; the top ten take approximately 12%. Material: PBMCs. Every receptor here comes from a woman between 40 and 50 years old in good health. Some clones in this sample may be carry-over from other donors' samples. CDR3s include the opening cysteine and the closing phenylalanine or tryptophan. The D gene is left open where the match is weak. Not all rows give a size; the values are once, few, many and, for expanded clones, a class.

TGTGCCAGCTCCCTCACAGGACTAGCGGGAGTCTACGAGCAGTACTTC	CASSLTGLAGVYEQYF	TRBV18	TRBJ2-7	.	TRBD2
TGTGCCAGCAGCTTGGACCTTAGAAAGGAAAAACTGTTTTTT	CASSLDLRKEKLFF	TRBV5-4	TRBJ1-4	.	.
TGTGCCAGCAGTCCCGGGAGTTCCTACGAGCAGTACTTC	CASSPGSSYEQYF	TRBV28	TRBJ2-7	once	.
TGTGCCAGCAGCGACCGCCGGGGGGGCCAAGAGACCCAGTACTTC	CASSDRRGGQETQYF	TRBV7-3	TRBJ2-5	many	TRBD2
TGTGCCAGCAGCTTAAACTGGAATAATGAGCAGTTCTTC	CASSLNWNNEQFF	TRBV7-2	TRBJ2-1	few	.
TGTGCCAGCAGCTTAGGGGCGGGCGGGGAGCTGTTTTTT	CASSLGAGGELFF	TRBV7-7	TRBJ2-2	.	.
TGTGCCTGGAGCAGGACAGGGGGAGCTGGAAACACCATATATTTT	CAWSRTGGAGNTIYF	TRBV30	TRBJ1-3	few	TRBD1
TGTGCCAGCAGTTTCCACAGGGTGAACACTGAAGCTTTCTTT	CASSFHRVNTEAFF	TRBV28	TRBJ1-1	.	.
TGTGCCAGCAGTCAAGCGACCCTATACGAGCAGTACTTC	CASSQATLYEQYF	TRBV28	TRBJ2-7	.	.
TGTGCCAGCAGTGTAGTAGGGCAAGGACAGCCCCAGCATTTT	CASSVVGQGQPQHF	TRBV28	TRBJ1-5	.	.